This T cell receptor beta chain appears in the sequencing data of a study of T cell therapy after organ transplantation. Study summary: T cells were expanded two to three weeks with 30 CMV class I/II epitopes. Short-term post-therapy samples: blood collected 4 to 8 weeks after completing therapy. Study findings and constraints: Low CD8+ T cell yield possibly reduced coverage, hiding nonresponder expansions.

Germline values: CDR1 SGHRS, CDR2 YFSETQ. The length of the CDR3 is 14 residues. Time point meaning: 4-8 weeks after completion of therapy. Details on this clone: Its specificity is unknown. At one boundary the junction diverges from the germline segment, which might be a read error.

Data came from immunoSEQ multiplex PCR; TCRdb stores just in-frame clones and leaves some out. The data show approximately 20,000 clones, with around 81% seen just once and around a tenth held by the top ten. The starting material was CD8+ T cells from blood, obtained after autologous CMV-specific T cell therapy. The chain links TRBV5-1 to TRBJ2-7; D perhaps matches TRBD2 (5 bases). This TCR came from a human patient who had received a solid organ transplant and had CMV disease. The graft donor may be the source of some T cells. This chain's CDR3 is CASSLIGSSDEQYF. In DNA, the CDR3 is TGTGCCAGCAGCTTGATAGGGAGTAGCGACGAGCAGTACTTC.